These 13 T cell receptor beta chains share one sample of origin, sequenced in a study of blood T cell repertoires in COVID-19. TCRdb keeps only in-frame clones here, not all; method: immunoSEQ multiplex PCR. The sample comprises about 98,000 clones, about 90% of which are singletons, and 3.5% to 5.5% rests with the top ten. Sequenced sample: peripheral blood. The receptors were gathered from a man aged 70 or older with acute or convalescent COVID-19.

The V call is TRBV15, the J call TRBJ2-5, with D perhaps matching TRBD1 (6 bases). The CDR3 is 13 residues long. Trimming took 5 bases from V and 2 from J, leaving 9 bases between them. CDR1 is LNHNV, CDR2 YYDKDF, per germline (reference sequence). In DNA, the CDR3 is TGTGCCACCAGCGACGGACAGCAAGAGACCCAGTACTTC. Translating it yields CATSDGQQETQYF.

The chain has TRBV7-2 and TRBJ2-2; 14 bases match TRBD2. After removal of 8 bases from V and 5 bases from J, the junction contained 7 bases not matched to a gene. Germline loops: CDR1 SGHTA, CDR2 FQGNSA. CDR3 length: 16 residues. CDR3 residues: CASQTSGGARTGELFF. The CDR3 nucleotides read TGTGCCAGCCAGACTAGCGGGGGGGCGCGGACCGGGGAGCTGTTTTTT.

The chain joins TRBV10-1 to TRBJ2-1; 9 nucleotides match TRBD1. Trimming at V came to 6 bases and at J to 7 bases, leaving 1 base not matched to a gene. The CDR3 extends over 12 amino acids. The germline V gene has CDR1 WNHNN and CDR2 SYGVQD (reference sequence). The CDR3 coding sequence is TGCGCCAGCAGCGGACAGGGGAATGAGCAGTTCTTC. Translated: CASSGQGNEQFF.

V gene TRBV11-1 combines with J gene TRBJ1-6, with 7 bases aligning to TRBD1. Trimming removed 1 base from V and 10 bases from J; junction bases left unmatched: 7. This CDR3 contains 15 residues. Per germline, CDR1 SGHAT and CDR2 FQDESV (reference sequence). The CDR3 spells CASSLDRGSGSPLHF. The DNA of the CDR3 is TGTGCCAGCAGCTTAGACAGGGGTAGTGGCTCACCCCTCCACTTT.

V and J are TRBV28 and TRBJ1-1, with a weak D call TRBD1 (5 bases). The germline gives CDR1 MDHEN, CDR2 SYDVKM. Trimming removed 2 bases at V and 3 bases at J, with 13 bases between. The CDR3 loop spans 15 amino acids. The CDR3 nucleotides are TGTGCCAGCAGTTTAGGGCAGGGTGGGGACACTGAAGCTTTCTTT. Translated: CASSLGQGGDTEAFF.

This chain uses TRBV5-8 with TRBJ1-5; TRBD1 is a possible D gene (6 bases). Per germline, CDR1 SGHTS and CDR2 YDEGEE. The V end was cut by 1 base, the J end by 4 bases, with 9 bases between. The CDR3 has 14 amino acids. The CDR3 DNA is TGTGCCAGCAGCTTGTCACAGGGTAATCAGCCCCAGCATTTT. This translates into CASSLSQGNQPQHF.

J is TRBJ1-2 and V is TRBV28; 12 nucleotides align to TRBD1. V trimming: 3 bases; J trimming: 4 bases; junction bases outside the gene matches: 3. There are 15 residues in the CDR3. Per germline, CDR1 MDHEN and CDR2 SYDVKM. The CDR3 nucleotides read TGTGCCAGCAGTTTCCCGGGACAGGGGGCCTATGGCTACACCTTC. Its translation is CASSFPGQGAYGYTF.

This chain links TRBV7-2 with TRBJ1-4; 8 positions match TRBD1. The V segment lost 3 bases and the J segment 4 bases; nucleotides outside the gene matches: 4. This CDR3 comprises 15 residues. Germline V gene sequence: CDR1 SGHTA, CDR2 FQGNSA. Here the CDR3 reads CASSFNRGDNEKLFF. In nucleotides, the CDR3 is TGTGCCAGCAGCTTTAACAGGGGGGATAATGAAAAACTGTTTTTT.

V is TRBV28 and J is TRBJ2-7; 8 bases are shared with TRBD1. Germline CDR1 is MDHEN and CDR2 is SYDVKM. The CDR3 sequence is 15 residues long. V was pared by 4 bases and J by 4 bases, with 9 bases of the junction left unmatched. CDR3 coding DNA: TGTGCCAGCAGTTCATCAGGGGGCGGACGATACGAGCAGTACTTC. It translates to CASSSSGGGRYEQYF.

A word on this clone: Other DNA variants within this sample encode the same CDR3. The chain links TRBV5-1 to TRBJ2-3; 9 bases align to TRBD2. The ends lost 0 bases at V and 1 base at J; junction bases unmatched: 0. The CDR3 spans 15 residues. CDR1 is SGHRS and CDR2 is YFSETQ in the germline V gene. CDR3 residues: CASSLGLAGTDTQYF. Here the CDR3 DNA reads TGCGCCAGCAGCTTGGGACTAGCGGGCACAGATACGCAGTATTTT.

The chain combines TRBV7-9 with TRBJ1-2, with 10 positions matching TRBD1. Germline lookup yields CDR1 SEHNR and CDR2 FQNEAQ (reference sequence). Unmatched junction bases numbered 3, after V lost 3 bases and J lost 8 bases. There are 13 residues in the CDR3. The CDR3 nucleotides read TGTGCCAGCAGCTTCGGGACAGGGGACGGCTACACCTTC. This translates into CASSFGTGDGYTF.

The chain couples TRBV9 to TRBJ2-1, with D unclear. The CDR3 length is 16 residues. The ends were cut back, 0 bases at V and 2 bases at J, with 12 bases in the middle. The germline CDR1 and CDR2 sequences are SGDLS and YYNGEE. CDR3 residues: CASSVVPFSAYNEQFF. In DNA, the CDR3 is TGTGCCAGCAGCGTAGTCCCTTTCTCGGCCTACAATGAGCAGTTCTTC.

The gene calls are TRBV7-6 and TRBJ1-2, with TRBD1 identical over 7 bases. The CDR3 contains 16 residues. CDR1 SGHVS and CDR2 FNYEAQ come from the germline V gene. Germline trimming cut 4 bases from V and 7 bases from J; bases unmatched to any gene: 15. The CDR3 nucleotides are TGTGCCAGCAGCTGGGGGGACAGCTTGGCGACTGGTGGCTACACCTTC. Protein sequence: CASSWGDSLATGGYTF.